Sequencing of this T cell receptor beta chain was carried out in a study of preoperative IRX-2 immunotherapy in early breast cancer. As for treatment: preoperative locoregional IRX-2 cytokine immunotherapy. This phase Ib study tested locoregional IRX-2 cytokine immunotherapy given before surgery. CDR3 size: 15 residues. V lost 0 bases and J 0 bases, leaving 6 bases between the germline ends. Looked up from germline, CDR1 is SGHRS and CDR2 is YFSETQ. TCRdb keeps only in-frame clones here, not all; method: immunoSEQ multiplex PCR. Of about 38,000 clones detected, roughly four fifths appear once; the ten largest clones hold about 1.5%.

The chain combines TRBV5-1 with TRBJ1-4; D gene uncertain. The sample consisted of lymph node tissue, taken after IRX-2 immunotherapy. The receptor was isolated from a human donor with breast cancer. The CDR3: CASSLDGATNEKLFF. The CDR3 DNA reads TGCGCCAGCAGCTTGGACGGAGCAACTAATGAAAAACTGTTTTTT.